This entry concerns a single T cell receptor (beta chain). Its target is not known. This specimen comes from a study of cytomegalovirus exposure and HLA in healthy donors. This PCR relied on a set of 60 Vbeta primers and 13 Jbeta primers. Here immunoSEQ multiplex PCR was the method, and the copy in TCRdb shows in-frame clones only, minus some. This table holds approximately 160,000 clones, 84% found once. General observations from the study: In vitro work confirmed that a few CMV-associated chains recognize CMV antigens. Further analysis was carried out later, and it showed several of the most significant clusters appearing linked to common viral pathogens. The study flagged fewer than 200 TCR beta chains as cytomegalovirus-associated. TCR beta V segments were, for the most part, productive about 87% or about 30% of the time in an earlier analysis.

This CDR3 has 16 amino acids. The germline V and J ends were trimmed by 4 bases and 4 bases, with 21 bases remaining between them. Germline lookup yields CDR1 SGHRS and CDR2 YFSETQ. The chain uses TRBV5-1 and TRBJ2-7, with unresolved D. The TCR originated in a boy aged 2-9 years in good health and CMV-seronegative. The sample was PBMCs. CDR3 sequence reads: CASSSKGLRGVYEQYF. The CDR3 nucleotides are TGCGCCAGCAGCAGCAAAGGCCTTCGAGGAGTGTACGAGCAGTACTTC.